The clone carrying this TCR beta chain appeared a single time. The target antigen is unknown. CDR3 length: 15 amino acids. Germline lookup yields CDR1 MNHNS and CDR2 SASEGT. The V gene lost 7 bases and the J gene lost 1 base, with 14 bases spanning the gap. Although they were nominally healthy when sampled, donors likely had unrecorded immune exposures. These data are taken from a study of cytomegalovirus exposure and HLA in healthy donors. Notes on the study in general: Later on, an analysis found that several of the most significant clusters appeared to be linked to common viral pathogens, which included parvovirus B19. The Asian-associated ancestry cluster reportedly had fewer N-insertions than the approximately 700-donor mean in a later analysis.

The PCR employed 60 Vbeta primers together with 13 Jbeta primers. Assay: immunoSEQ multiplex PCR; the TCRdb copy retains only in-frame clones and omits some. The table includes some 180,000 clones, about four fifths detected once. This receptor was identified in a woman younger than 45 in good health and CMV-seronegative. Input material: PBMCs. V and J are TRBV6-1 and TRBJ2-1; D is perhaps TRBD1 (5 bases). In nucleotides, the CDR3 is TGTGCCAGCAAGGCCCTGGGGCATTCCTACAATGAGCAGTTCTTC. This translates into CASKALGHSYNEQFF.